This TCR beta chain was recorded in a study of breast tumors, draining lymph nodes, adjacent tissues. Ten or more counts support this clonotype. What it recognizes is unknown. MiXCR, run by TCRdb on the multiplex PCR reads, gives a single entry per CDR3 protein. This table holds over 130,000 distinct CDR3 sequences, about 30% found once. Axillary draining lymph nodes of breast cancer patients supplied the node samples. Study results and limitations: Tumors had less TCR diversity than lymph nodes, more than nontumor tissue. The lymph node origin of tumor T cells was framed as consistent with a hypothesis, not demonstrated. Luminal-like breast cancer showed significantly greater tumor-nontumor repertoire similarity than basal-like breast cancer did.

This TCR derives from a female donor with breast cancer. Some clones in this sample may be carry-over from other donors' samples. Sequenced: axillary lymph node tissue.

CDR3 in DNA: TGTGCCAGCAGCCGGGCAGACTACGAGCAGTACTTC. Amino acids: CASSRADYEQYF. The J gene is TRBJ2-7, the V gene TRBV7-9; D call uncertain. This CDR3 contains 12 residues. Trimming stripped 5 bases from V and 3 bases from J, with 8 bases between. From germline, CDR1 is SEHNR and CDR2 FQNEAQ (reference sequence).